One T cell receptor (beta chain) is described in this entry. The method was immunoSEQ multiplex PCR; TCRdb's version includes in-frame clones alone and lacks a portion of them. This sample has approximately 170,000 clones, with roughly nine tenths found just once. The CDR3 has 15 amino acids. Germline lookup yields CDR1 SEHNR and CDR2 FQNEAQ (reference sequence). V was clipped by 1 base and J by 1 base, with 11 bases between them. The data belong to a study of blood T cell repertoires in COVID-19. V is TRBV7-9 and J is TRBJ2-7, with D uncertain. The receptor's source is a man in his 70s with acute or convalescent COVID-19. The sample consisted of peripheral blood. The CDR3 is CASSLESGISYEQYF. Written as DNA, the CDR3 is TGTGCCAGCAGCTTAGAATCAGGAATTTCCTACGAGCAGTACTTC. Based on the CDR3 plus reference TRBV7-9 and TRBJ2-7, the full variable domain is DTGVSQNPRHKITKRGQNVTFRCDPISEHNRLYWYRQTLGQGPEFLTYFQNEAQLEKSRLLSDRFSAERPKGSFSTLEIQRTEQGDSAMYLCASSLESGISYEQYFGPGTRLTVT.